This T cell receptor beta chain emerged from a study of OX40 agonist ivuxolimab in advanced cancers. With respect to the entire study: The costimulatory receptor OX40 (CD134) was targeted by ivuxolimab, a fully human IgG2 agonistic monoclonal antibody. Partial responses were achieved by three dose-escalation patients, of whom one had hepatocellular carcinoma and two had cutaneous melanoma. Of the roughly 54 patients in dose escalation, about 20 had hepatocellular carcinoma, around 15 had melanoma, 9 had renal cell carcinoma and 9 had head and neck cancer. Prior anti-PD-1, anti-PD-L1 or anti-CTLA-4 therapy was permitted, and checkpoint inhibitors had been received by about 36% of dose-escalation patients. The monotherapy dose-escalation portion (N of about 50 patients) of the phase I ivuxolimab trial is reported in the paper. Intravenous ivuxolimab was administered to patients every 2 weeks at six dose levels: 0.01, 0.1, 0.3, 1.5, 3 and 10 mg/kg. Peripheral TCRbeta sequencing was intended to test whether TCR sequence diversity was altered and clonal T-cell expansion was caused by ivuxolimab. In the dose-escalation cohort, about four fifths of patients were male, and the mean age was roughly 60 years with a range of roughly 23 to 79. Overall study outcomes, separate from this receptor: Low levels of normalized T-cell clonal expansion were also shown by some nonresponding patients. At doses of 0.1 to 3.0 mg/kg, clonal expansion of both CD4+ and CD8+ blood T cells was observed from baseline to week 6. In the 0.1-3.0 mg/kg groups, partial responders were among the patients with the lowest normalized peripheral clonal expansion, particularly in CD8+ T cells. On average, CD8+ T cells showed more expanded clones than CD4+ T cells after ivuxolimab. The antigen specificity of the clonally expanded peripheral T cells was not determined.

Details on this clone: Its binding antigen is unknown. No much larger clone is present one base from it, and per-base qualities are unavailable.

The trial excluded patients who had a history of autoimmune disease or were on systemic immunosuppression. Peripheral blood for TCR sequencing was drawn from every dose cohort at baseline, at cycle 4 day 1 and at cycle 7 day 1. Samples were obtained from an open-label, multicenter, first-in-human phase I dose-escalation trial of ivuxolimab. The trial enrolled adults with locally advanced or metastatic head and neck squamous cell, hepatocellular, melanoma or renal cell carcinoma. CD4+ and CD8+ T cells were sorted separately from peripheral blood before TCR sequencing. At the junction V is shortened by 7 bases and J by 2 bases; bases outside the gene matches: 5. The CDR3 measures 15 amino acids from cysteine to phenylalanine. Only the CDR3 portion is preserved as DNA: 45 bases, with reading frame beginning at the first base. CDR1 SNHLY and CDR2 FYNNEI were looked up in the germline V gene. For sequencing of the TCRbeta CDR3 region, genomic DNA was extracted from the sorted cells. The immunoSEQ Assay was used to sequence the TCRbeta CDR3 regions. Held by TCRdb, this immuneACCESS table contains in-frame sequences only and omits some clones. Under half of the omission traces to an unresolved V gene where checked; the cause of the rest is unknown. In this sample the table shows 60,000 to 95,000 clones, roughly 85% of which occur a single time. The ten largest clones add up to 15% to 20% of the sample.

Specimen: CD4+ or CD8+ T cells sorted from blood, collected in a trial of the OX40 agonist ivuxolimab. The V gene is TRBV2 and the J gene is TRBJ2-5; 12 bases in the middle match TRBD2. The receptor was isolated from an adult with an advanced solid tumor such as melanoma, head and neck, liver or kidney cancer. The CDR3 region: CASNRLAGVQETQYF. The DNA sequence follows: TGTGCCAGCAACCGACTAGCGGGAGTGCAAGAGACCCAGTACTTC. The full variable domain, completed from the reference TRBV2 and TRBJ2-5 proteins outside the CDR3, reads EPEVTQTPSHQVTQMGQEVILRCVPISNHLYFYWYRQILGQKVEFLVSFYNNEISEKSEIFDDQFSVERPDGSNFTLKIRSTKLEDSAMYFCASNRLAGVQETQYFGPGTRLLVL.